This entry describes one T cell receptor (beta chain). Its antigen is unknown. The library gave individual cDNA molecules unique molecular identifiers. TCRdb passed the RACE reads through MiXCR, listing each CDR3 protein once. The sample carries approximately 260,000 distinct CDR3 sequences, 7% to 10% recorded once. Germline trimming cut 8 bases from V and 5 bases from J; bases unmatched to any gene: 1. This CDR3 spans 13 amino acids. Germline assignment: CDR1 MNHNY and CDR2 SVGAGI (reference sequence). This sample is part of a study of human T cells and chemical hapten exposure. Study-wide points: No change in TCRs above 1 in 1000 frequency was produced by DPC sensitization.

Time point defined: pre-sensitization, week 0. The treatment: therapeutic diphenylcyclopropenone sensitization with weekly scalp DPC. Only after blood had been drawn was each patch test applied. The chain employs TRBV6-6 and TRBJ2-1, with 12 positions matching TRBD2. The source of this sequence is a woman aged 40 to 50 with alopecia areata. Some clones in this sample may be carry-over from other donors' samples. The starting material was whole blood, obtained in connection with sensitization to the hapten diphenylcyclopropenone (DPC). In nucleotides, the CDR3 is TGTGCCAGCGGACTAGCGGGGAACAATGAGCAGTTCTTC. It yields the protein CASGLAGNNEQFF.